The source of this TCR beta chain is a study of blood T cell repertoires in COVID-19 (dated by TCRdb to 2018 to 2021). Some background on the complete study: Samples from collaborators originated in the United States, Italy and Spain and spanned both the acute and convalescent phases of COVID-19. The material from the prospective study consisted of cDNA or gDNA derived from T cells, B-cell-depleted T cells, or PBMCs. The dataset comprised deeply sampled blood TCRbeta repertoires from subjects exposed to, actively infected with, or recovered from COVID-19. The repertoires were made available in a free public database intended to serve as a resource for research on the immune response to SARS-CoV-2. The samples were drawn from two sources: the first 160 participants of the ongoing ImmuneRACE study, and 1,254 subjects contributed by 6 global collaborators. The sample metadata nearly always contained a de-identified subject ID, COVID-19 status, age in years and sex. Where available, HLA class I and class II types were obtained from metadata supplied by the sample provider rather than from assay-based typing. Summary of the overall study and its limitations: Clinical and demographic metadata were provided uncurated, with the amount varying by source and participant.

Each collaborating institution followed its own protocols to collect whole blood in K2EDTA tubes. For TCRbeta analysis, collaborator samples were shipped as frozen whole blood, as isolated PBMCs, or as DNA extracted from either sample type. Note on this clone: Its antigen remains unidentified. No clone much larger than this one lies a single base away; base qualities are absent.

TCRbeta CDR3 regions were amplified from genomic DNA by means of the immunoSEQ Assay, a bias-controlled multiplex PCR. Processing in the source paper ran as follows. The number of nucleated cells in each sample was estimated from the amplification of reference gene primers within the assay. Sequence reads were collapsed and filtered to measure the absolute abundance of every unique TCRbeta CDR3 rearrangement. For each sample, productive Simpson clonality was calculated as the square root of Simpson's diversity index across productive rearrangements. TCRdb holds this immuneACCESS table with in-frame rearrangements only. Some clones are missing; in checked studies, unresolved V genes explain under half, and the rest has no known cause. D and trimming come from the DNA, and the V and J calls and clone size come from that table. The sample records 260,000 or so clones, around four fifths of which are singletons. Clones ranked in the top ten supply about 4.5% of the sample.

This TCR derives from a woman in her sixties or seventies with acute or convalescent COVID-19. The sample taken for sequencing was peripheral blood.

In nucleotide form, the sequence is TGTGCCAGCAGCGTAGTGGAGTGGGCAGGGAGGGAGGACACTGAAGCTTTCTTT. Its amino acids are CASSVVEWAGREDTEAFF. This chain is built from TRBV9 and TRBJ1-1, with TRBD1 as a weak D call on 5 bases. Reading from cysteine to phenylalanine, the CDR3 counts 18 amino acids. This entry keeps only the CDR3 DNA: 54 bases, framed from base 1. Between the V and J ends, shortened by 0 bases and 3 bases respectively, the junction contains 21 bases. For CDR1 and CDR2, the germline V gene lists SGDLS and YYNGEE. The full variable domain, with segments outside the CDR3 supplied by the reference TRBV9 and TRBJ1-1 proteins, appears as DSGVTQTPKHLITATGQRVTLRCSPRSGDLSVYWYQQSLDQGLQFLIQYYNGEERAKGNILERFSAQQFPDLHSELNLSSLELGDSALYFCASSVVEWAGREDTEAFFGQGTRLTVV.